Reported below is one T cell receptor (beta chain). Its antigen is unidentified. The CDR3 is 18 amino acids. Germline V CDR1 and CDR2: MDHEN, SYDVKM. UMI-tagged 5'RACE template switching yielded the TCR beta cDNA. From the 5' RACE reads, TCRdb lists one entry per CDR3 protein and no DNA. The specimen's table records 450,000 to 600,000 distinct CDR3 sequences. The data were taken from a study of T cells expressing NK-cell markers. Study overall: Sorted CD3+CD56+NKG2C+, CD3+CD56+NKG2C- and CD3+CD56-NKG2C+ T-cell subsets were beta-chain profiled. The study's findings and limits: The study found these clonotypes also leading the CD3+CD56-NKG2C+ fraction in a few donors. Whether expanded NKG2C+ T cell clones were HCMV specific stayed uncertain.

The TCR sequence derives from a man between 18 and 29 years old in good health. The chain carries TRBV28 and TRBJ2-5; lacking DNA, the TRBD2 call made by TCRdb goes unchecked. The sample taken for sequencing was blood T cells: a sorted CD56 or NKG2C T cell subset, CD4+ or CD8+ T cells, or bulk PBMC T cells (not recorded which). The CDR3 spells CASSLLPPGLANQETQYF.